The 8 T cell receptor beta chains in this list originate from one sample, sequenced in a study of long-term antiretroviral therapy in people with HIV. An immunoSEQ assay, version v3.0, was performed at survey level. Here immunoSEQ multiplex PCR was the method, and the copy in TCRdb shows in-frame clones only, minus some. Of 23,000 or so clones listed, around 76% are singletons. The sample consisted of unsorted PBMCs, taken 0.5 years after starting antiretroviral therapy. The receptors derive from a woman aged 40 to 50 with HIV.

The chain is built from TRBV28 and TRBJ1-5; maybe TRBD1 (6 bases). Germline assignment: CDR1 MDHEN and CDR2 SYDVKM. Trimming cost V 3 bases and J 5 bases, with 20 bases left between them. The CDR3 is made up of 17 amino acids. The CDR3 spells CASSFLSRRGHDQPQHF. The DNA of the CDR3 is TGTGCCAGCAGTTTCCTATCCCGCAGGGGTCACGATCAGCCCCAGCATTTT.

The rearrangement uses TRBV7-3 and TRBJ2-5; 8 nucleotides match TRBD2. The CDR3 is 15 amino acids. Germline lookup yields CDR1 SGHTA and CDR2 FQGTGA. V shed 5 bases and J 2 bases; nucleotides not matched to a gene: 7. CDR3 sequence reads: CASSLGAGGQETQYF. The CDR3 DNA reads as TGTGCCAGCAGCCTCGGCGCGGGGGGACAAGAGACCCAGTACTTC.

This clone was found once. This sequence joins TRBV4-1 and TRBJ2-7; 8 positions agree with TRBD1. The CDR3 loop spans 16 amino acids. Trimming cost V 3 bases and J 3 bases; bases outside gene matches: 10. Germline CDR1 reads MGHRA; CDR2 reads YSYEKL. The CDR3 reads CASSHRDRPPVYEQYF. As DNA, the CDR3 is TGCGCCAGCAGCCACCGGGACAGGCCTCCCGTCTACGAGCAGTACTTC.

The gene calls are TRBV7-2 and TRBJ1-2; 7 bases are a match to TRBD1. The CDR3 runs 13 residues. The germline gives CDR1 SGHTA, CDR2 FQGNSA. With V trimmed by 3 bases and J by 7 bases, 5 bases remained unmatched. The CDR3 spells CASSFRDSSGYTF. For the CDR3, the DNA is TGTGCCAGCAGCTTCCGGGACAGCAGTGGCTACACCTTC.

The gene calls are TRBV7-8 and TRBJ2-7; D not certain. The V gene lost 1 base and the J gene lost 6 bases, with 4 bases spanning the gap. CDR1 is SGHVS and CDR2 is FQNEAQ in the germline V gene. The CDR3 runs 11 residues. The CDR3 sequence: CASSLDFEQYF. In nucleotides, the CDR3 is TGTGCCAGCAGCTTAGATTTCGAGCAGTACTTC.

Relative to its sample, this clone is medium-sized. This same CDR3 is encoded by further DNA sequences in the sample. The chain has TRBV2 and TRBJ2-7, with 10 bases fitting TRBD1. Germline CDR1 reads SNHLY; CDR2 reads FYNNEI. This CDR3 comprises 14 residues. J lost 4 bases, V lost 3 bases, and 3 bases had no gene match. CDR3 region: CASSDRDRGYEQYF. The CDR3 coding sequence is TGTGCCAGCAGTGACCGGGACAGGGGATACGAGCAGTACTTC.

The CDR3 is CASSHTGAQGTEAFF. Written as DNA, the CDR3 is TGCGCCAGCAGCCACACAGGGGCGCAGGGCACTGAAGCTTTCTTT. The V and J genes are TRBV4-3 and TRBJ1-1; 7 bases line up with TRBD1. The CDR3 covers 15 residues. CDR1 and CDR2 (germline): LGHNA, YSLEER. Unmatched junction bases numbered 8, after V lost 3 bases and J lost 4 bases.

V gene TRBV6-1 combines with J gene TRBJ2-7, with unresolved D. Trimming stripped 5 bases from V and 3 bases from J, with 17 bases between. The CDR3 runs to 15 residues. Looked up from germline, CDR1 is MNHNS and CDR2 is SASEGT. The CDR3 region has the DNA TGTGCCAGCAGTTTCGGGTCAGGTTATCTCTACGAGCAGTACTTC. This encodes CASSFGSGYLYEQYF.